Below are 6 T cell receptor beta chains sequenced from a single sample in a study of shared clonotypes between healthy human individuals. Measured with immunoSEQ multiplex PCR; TCRdb has only the in-frame clones, and not every one. The table shows hundreds of thousands of clones, with around 67% occurring only once. Source material: memory CD4+ T cells sorted from blood. The subset is: CD45RA-negative fraction. The source is a woman aged 30 to 39 in good health.

The chain links TRBV6-6 to TRBJ1-3; 7 nucleotides match TRBD1. Trimming took 7 bases from V and 4 from J; bases not matched to a gene: 7. CDR3 length equals 14 residues. The germline gives CDR1 MNHNY, CDR2 SVGAGI (reference sequence). The CDR3 reads CASNPTGTGNTIYF. In DNA, the CDR3 is TGTGCCAGCAACCCGACAGGGACCGGAAACACCATATATTTT.

The chain joins TRBV5-1 to TRBJ2-7; possible D gene TRBD2, 6 bases. The V end lost 0 bases, the J end lost 3 bases, and 16 bases lay between the germline ends. CDR3 length: 16 amino acids. CDR1 SGHRS and CDR2 YFSETQ come from the germline V gene. CDR3 DNA sequence: TGCGCCAGCAGCTTGGAAAGGGAACTAGCTTACTACGAGCAGTACTTC. Amino acid sequence: CASSLERELAYYEQYF.

This clone was found once. The chain uses TRBV6-1 and TRBJ2-7; no definite D call. Germline CDR1 and CDR2: MNHNS and SASEGT. V lost 6 bases to trimming and J lost 3 bases, with 12 bases between them. The CDR3 sequence is 13 residues long. In DNA form, the CDR3 reads TGTGCCAGCAGGAAGCTCTCGGGCTACGAGCAGTACTTC. It translates to CASRKLSGYEQYF.

The chain links TRBV2 to TRBJ1-2; 7 nucleotides line up with TRBD1. This CDR3 spans 17 amino acids. Germline V gene sequence: CDR1 SNHLY, CDR2 FYNNEI. Trimming at V came to 4 bases and at J to 0 bases, leaving 11 bases not matched to a gene. In nucleotides, the CDR3 is TGTGCCAGCAGTGTAAGAGGGACAGCCAGTTCTAACTATGGCTACACCTTC. Protein: CASSVRGTASSNYGYTF.

This chain connects TRBV28 to TRBJ2-2; 7 nucleotides agree with TRBD2. The CDR3 runs to 14 residues. V shed 10 bases and J 4 bases; nucleotides not matched to a gene: 9. Germline V gene lookup returns CDR1 MDHEN and CDR2 SYDVKM. CDR3 bases: TGTGCCACTCGGAGCGGGGCAACCACCGGGGAGCTGTTTTTT. It specifies CATRSGATTGELFF. The complete variable domain, with remaining parts taken from reference TRBV28 and TRBJ2-2, reads DVKVTQSSRYLVKRTGEKVFLECVQDMDHENMFWYRQDPGLGLRLIYFSYDVKMKEKGDIPEGYSVSREKKERFSLILESASTNQTSMYLCATRSGATTGELFFGEGSRLTVL.

This clone was seen once. V gene TRBV5-1 combines with J gene TRBJ2-1, with 7 bases fitting TRBD1. The CDR3 loop spans 15 amino acids. Trimming at V came to 1 base and at J to 0 bases, leaving 1 base not matched to a gene. Germline-derived CDR1 and CDR2 are SGHRS and YFSETQ. The CDR3 protein is CASSLRGPSYNEQFF. The CDR3, as DNA: TGCGCCAGCAGCTTGAGGGGGCCCTCCTACAATGAGCAGTTCTTC. Looking up the rest from reference TRBV5-1 and TRBJ2-1 gives the full variable domain: KAGVTQTPRYLIKTRGQQVTLSCSPISGHRSVSWYQQTPGQGLQFLFEYFSETQRNKGNFPGRFSGRQFSNSRSEMNVSTLELGDSALYLCASSLRGPSYNEQFFGPGTRLTVL.